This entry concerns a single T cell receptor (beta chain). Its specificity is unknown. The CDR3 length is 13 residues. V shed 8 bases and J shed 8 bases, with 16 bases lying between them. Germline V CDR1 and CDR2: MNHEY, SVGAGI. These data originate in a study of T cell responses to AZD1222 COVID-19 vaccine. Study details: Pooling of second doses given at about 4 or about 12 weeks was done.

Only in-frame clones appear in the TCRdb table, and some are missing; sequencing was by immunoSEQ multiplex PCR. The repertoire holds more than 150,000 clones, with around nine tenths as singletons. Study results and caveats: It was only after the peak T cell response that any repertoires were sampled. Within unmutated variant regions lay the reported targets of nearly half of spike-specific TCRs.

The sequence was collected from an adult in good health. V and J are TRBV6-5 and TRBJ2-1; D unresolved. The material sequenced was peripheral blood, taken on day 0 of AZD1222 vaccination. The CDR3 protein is CASGNNLRDEQFF. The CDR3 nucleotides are TGTGCCAGCGGAAATAATTTACGGGATGAGCAGTTCTTC.